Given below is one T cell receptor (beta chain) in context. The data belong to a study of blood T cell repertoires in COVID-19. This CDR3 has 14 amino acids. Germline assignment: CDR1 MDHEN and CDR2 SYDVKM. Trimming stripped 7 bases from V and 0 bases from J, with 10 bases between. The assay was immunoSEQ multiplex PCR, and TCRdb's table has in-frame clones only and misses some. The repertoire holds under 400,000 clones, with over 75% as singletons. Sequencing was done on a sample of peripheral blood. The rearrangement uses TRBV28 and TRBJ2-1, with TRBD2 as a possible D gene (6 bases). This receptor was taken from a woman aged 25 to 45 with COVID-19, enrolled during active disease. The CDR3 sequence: CASTGGTSYNEQFF. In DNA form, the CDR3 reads TGTGCCAGCACTGGCGGGACCTCCTACAATGAGCAGTTCTTC.